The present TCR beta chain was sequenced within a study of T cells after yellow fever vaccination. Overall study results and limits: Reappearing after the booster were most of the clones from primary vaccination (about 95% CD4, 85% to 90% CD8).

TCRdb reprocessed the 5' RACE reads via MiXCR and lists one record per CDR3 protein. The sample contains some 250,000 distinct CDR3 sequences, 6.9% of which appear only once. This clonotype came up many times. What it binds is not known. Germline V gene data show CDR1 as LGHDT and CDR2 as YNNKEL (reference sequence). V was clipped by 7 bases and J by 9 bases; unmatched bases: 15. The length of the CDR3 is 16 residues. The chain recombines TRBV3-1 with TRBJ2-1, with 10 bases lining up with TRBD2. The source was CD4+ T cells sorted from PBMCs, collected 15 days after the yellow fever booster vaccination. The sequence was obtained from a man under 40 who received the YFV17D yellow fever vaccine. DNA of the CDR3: TGTGCCAGCACCCCATCGGGCAGGACTAGCGGAACTGAGCAGTTCTTC. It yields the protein CASTPSGRTSGTEQFF.